The source of this TCR beta chain is a study of OX40 agonist ivuxolimab in advanced cancers. There are 15 residues in the CDR3. Germline CDR1 and CDR2: SNHLY and FYNNEI. Germline trimming cut 4 bases from V and 4 bases from J; bases unmatched to any gene: 6. Measured with immunoSEQ multiplex PCR; TCRdb has only the in-frame clones, and not every one. The sample has approximately 57,000 clones; over 80% are singletons. The starting material was CD4+ or CD8+ T cells sorted from blood, obtained in a trial of the OX40 agonist ivuxolimab. V usage is TRBV2 and J usage is TRBJ2-1, with 8 bases that match TRBD1. The sequence derives from an adult with an advanced solid tumor such as melanoma, head and neck, liver or kidney cancer. The CDR3 sequence is CASSAPGGLYNEQFF. CDR3 in DNA: TGTGCCAGCAGTGCTCCAGGGGGCTTATACAATGAGCAGTTCTTC.